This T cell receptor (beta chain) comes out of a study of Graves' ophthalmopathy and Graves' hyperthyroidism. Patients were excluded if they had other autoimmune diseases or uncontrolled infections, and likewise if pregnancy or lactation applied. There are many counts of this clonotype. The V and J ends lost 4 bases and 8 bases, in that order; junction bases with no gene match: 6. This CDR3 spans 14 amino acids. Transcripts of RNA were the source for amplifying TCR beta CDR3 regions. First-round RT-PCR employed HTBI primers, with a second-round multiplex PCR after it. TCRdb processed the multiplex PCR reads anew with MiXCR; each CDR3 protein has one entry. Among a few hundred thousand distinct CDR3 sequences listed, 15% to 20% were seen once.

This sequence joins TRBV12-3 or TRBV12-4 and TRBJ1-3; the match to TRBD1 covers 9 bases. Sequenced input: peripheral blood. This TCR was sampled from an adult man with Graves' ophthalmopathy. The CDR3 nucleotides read TGTGCCAGCAGTTCCGGGACAGGGAGGGACACCATATATTTT. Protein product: CASSSGTGRDTIYF.